This T cell receptor beta chain came from a study of blood T cell repertoires in COVID-19. From germline, CDR1 is SGHDN and CDR2 FVKESK. The V gene lost 8 bases and the J gene lost 2 bases, with 18 bases spanning the gap. The length of the CDR3 is 15 residues. Generated by immunoSEQ multiplex PCR, the TCRdb table keeps only in-frame clones and is missing some. The table lists about 250,000 clones, about nine tenths of them singletons, with just under 6.5% in the top ten. The TCR was taken from a woman aged 25-40 years with acute COVID-19. Sequencing used PBMCs or T cells enriched from blood (not recorded which). This chain uses TRBV14 with TRBJ2-5, with TRBD1 as a possible D gene (5 bases). The CDR3: CASDRGAHPQETQYF. The DNA for the CDR3 is TGTGCCAGCGATCGTGGGGCACATCCTCAAGAGACCCAGTACTTC.